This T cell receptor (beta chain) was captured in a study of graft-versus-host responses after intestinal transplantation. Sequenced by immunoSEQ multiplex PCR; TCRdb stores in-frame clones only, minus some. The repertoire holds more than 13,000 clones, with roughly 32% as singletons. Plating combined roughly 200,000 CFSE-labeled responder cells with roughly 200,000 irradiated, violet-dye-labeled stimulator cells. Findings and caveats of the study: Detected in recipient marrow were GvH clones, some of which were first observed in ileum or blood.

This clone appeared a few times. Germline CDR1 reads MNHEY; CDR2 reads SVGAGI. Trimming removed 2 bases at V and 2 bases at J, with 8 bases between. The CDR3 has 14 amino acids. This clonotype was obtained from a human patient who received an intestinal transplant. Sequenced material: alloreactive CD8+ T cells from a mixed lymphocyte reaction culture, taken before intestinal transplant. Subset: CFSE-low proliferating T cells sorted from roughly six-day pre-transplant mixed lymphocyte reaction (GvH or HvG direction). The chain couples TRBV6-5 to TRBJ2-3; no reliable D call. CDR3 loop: CASSYGPTTDTQYF. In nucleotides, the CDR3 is TGTGCCAGCAGTTACGGACCAACCACAGATACGCAGTATTTT.